This TCR beta chain appears in the sequencing data of a study of blood T cell repertoires in COVID-19. The germline V gene has CDR1 SGHRS and CDR2 YFSETQ. The V end lost 4 bases, the J end lost 5 bases, and 15 bases lay between the germline ends. The CDR3 totals 14 residues. Sequencing was performed with immunoSEQ multiplex PCR; in TCRdb, only in-frame clones are kept and a portion is missing. The table lists about 370,000 clones, roughly nine tenths of them singletons, with just over 0.85% in the top ten. Cohort allocation depended upon clinical history that participants reported. Each exposed participant met a COVID-19 case in the 2 weeks preceding study entry.

The material sequenced was PBMCs or T cells enriched from blood (not recorded which). This rearrangement joins TRBV5-1 to TRBJ1-1, with D tentatively TRBD1 (5 bases). This clonotype was sampled from a woman aged 40 to 55 who had been exposed to COVID-19. In DNA, the CDR3 is TGCGCCAGCAGCCCATTCGCGGGGGGAACTGAAGCTTTCTTT. It codes for CASSPFAGGTEAFF.